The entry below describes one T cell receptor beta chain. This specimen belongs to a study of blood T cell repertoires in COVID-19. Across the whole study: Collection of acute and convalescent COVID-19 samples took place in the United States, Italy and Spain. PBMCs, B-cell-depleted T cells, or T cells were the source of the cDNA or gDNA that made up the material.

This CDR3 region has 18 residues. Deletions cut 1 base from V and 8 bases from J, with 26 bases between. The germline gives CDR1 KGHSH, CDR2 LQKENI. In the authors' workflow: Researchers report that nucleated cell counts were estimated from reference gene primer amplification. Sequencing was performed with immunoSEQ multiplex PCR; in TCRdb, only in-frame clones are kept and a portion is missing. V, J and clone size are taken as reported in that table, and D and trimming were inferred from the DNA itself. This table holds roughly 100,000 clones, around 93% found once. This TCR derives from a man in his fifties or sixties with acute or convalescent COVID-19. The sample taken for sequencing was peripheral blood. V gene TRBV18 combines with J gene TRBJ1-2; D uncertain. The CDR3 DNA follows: TGTGCCAGCTCACCACTATCTTCCCAAGGCAAACCTCCGGGAGGCTACACCTTC. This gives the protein CASSPLSSQGKPPGGYTF.